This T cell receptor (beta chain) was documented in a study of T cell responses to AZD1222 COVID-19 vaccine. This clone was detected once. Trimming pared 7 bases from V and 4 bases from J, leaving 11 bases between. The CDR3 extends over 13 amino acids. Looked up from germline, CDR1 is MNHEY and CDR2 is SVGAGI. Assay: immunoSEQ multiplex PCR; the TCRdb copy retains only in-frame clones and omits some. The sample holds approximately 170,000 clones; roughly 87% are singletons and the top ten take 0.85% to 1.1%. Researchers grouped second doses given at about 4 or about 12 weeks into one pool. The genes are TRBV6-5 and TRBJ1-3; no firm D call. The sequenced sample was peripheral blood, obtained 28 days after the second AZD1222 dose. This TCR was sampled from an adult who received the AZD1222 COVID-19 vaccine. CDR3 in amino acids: CASKKGGGNTIYF. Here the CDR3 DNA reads TGTGCCAGCAAGAAGGGTGGGGGAAACACCATATATTTT.